The source of this T cell receptor beta chain is a study of T cell repertoires in cytomegalovirus infection. Overall study findings and caveats: Adding up the frequency of public TCR beta families identified people who carried CMV plus the relevant HLA.

Concerning this clonotype itself: Its antigen is unidentified.

This CDR3 has 17 residues. With 2 bases clipped from V and 4 bases from J, the junction kept 9 bases outside the gene matches. TCRdb used MiXCR to reprocess the reads, holding one entry per CDR3 protein. The repertoire holds 680,000 or so distinct CDR3 sequences, with roughly a third as singletons. This TCR came from a human donor in good health (CMV status not recorded). Some clones in this sample may be carry-over from other donors' samples. What was sequenced was PBMCs. V usage is TRBV12-3 or TRBV12-4 and J usage is TRBJ2-1, with 9 nucleotides matching TRBD2. In DNA, the CDR3 is TGTGCCAGCAGTTTAACCCAGACTAGCGGAACTTACAATGAGCAGTTCTTC. Its protein is CASSLTQTSGTYNEQFF.